Presented here are 32 T cell receptor beta chains from one specimen sequenced in a study of T cell responses to AZD1222 COVID-19 vaccine. TCRdb keeps only in-frame clones here, not all; method: immunoSEQ multiplex PCR. The repertoire holds about 88,000 clones, with roughly nine tenths as singletons. Sample: peripheral blood, taken 28 days after the second AZD1222 dose. All receptors derive from an adult who received the AZD1222 COVID-19 vaccine.

The genes are TRBV25-1 and TRBJ2-3, with unresolved D. Germline CDR1 and CDR2: MGHDK and SYGVNS. The V gene lost 1 base and the J gene lost 6 bases, with 5 bases spanning the gap. The CDR3 loop spans 12 amino acids. The CDR3 DNA reads as TGTGCCAGCAGTGAATTGGTGGATACGCAGTATTTT. The encoded protein is CASSELVDTQYF. Drawing the rest from reference TRBV25-1 and TRBJ2-3, the complete variable domain is EADIYQTPRYLVIGTGKKITLECSQTMGHDKMYWYQQDPGMELHLIHYSYGVNSTEKGDLSSESTVSRIRTEHFPLTLESARPSHTSQYLCASSELVDTQYFGPGTRLTVL.

V is TRBV25-1 and J is TRBJ1-5, with unresolved D. Germline V lookup: CDR1 MGHDK, CDR2 SYGVNS. Trimming removed 10 bases at V and 0 bases at J, with 7 bases between. The CDR3 spans 12 residues. CDR3 bases: TGTGCCAACCTGAGTAGCAATCAGCCCCAGCATTTT. It specifies CANLSSNQPQHF.

The DNA for the CDR3 is TGTGCCAGTAGGGCAAGAGGACAGGGGGCGGGAGGCACTGAAGCTTTCTTT. This encodes CASRARGQGAGGTEAFF. The genes are TRBV19 and TRBJ1-1, with 11 bases aligning to TRBD1. The CDR3 extends over 17 amino acids. Germline values: CDR1 LNHDA, CDR2 SQIVND (reference sequence). Unmatched junction bases numbered 13, after V lost 6 bases and J lost 4 bases.

The chain is built from TRBV19 and TRBJ1-5; possibly TRBD1 for D (6 bases). The germline V gene encodes CDR1 LNHDA and CDR2 SQIVND (reference sequence). CDR3 size: 14 residues. V was clipped by 4 bases and J by 0 bases, with 7 bases between them. The chain's CDR3 is CASSRDNSNQPQHF. The CDR3 bases are TGTGCCAGTAGTAGGGACAATAGCAATCAGCCCCAGCATTTT.

The chain combines TRBV5-1 with TRBJ2-7, with TRBD1 identical over 10 bases. V dropped 4 bases and J dropped 2; count of bases not matched to a gene: 6. The CDR3 length is 15 residues. Germline values: CDR1 SGHRS, CDR2 YFSETQ. CDR3 nucleotides: TGCGCCAGCAGCCCCCGGACAGGGGGGACCTACGAGCAGTACTTC. Its translation is CASSPRTGGTYEQYF.

This clone was seen a few times. This sequence joins TRBV3-1 (or the pseudogene TRBV3-2) and TRBJ2-7; 16 bases are shared with TRBD2. Losses at the gene ends were 4 bases for V and 2 bases for J; bases not matched to a gene: 2. CDR1 LGHDT and CDR2 YNNKEL come from the germline V gene (reference sequence). CDR3 size: 16 residues. CDR3 in amino acids: CASSLGTSGGAYEQYF. CDR3 DNA: TGTGCCAGCAGCCTTGGGACTAGCGGGGGGGCCTACGAGCAGTACTTC.

The CDR3 coding sequence is TGCGCCAGCAGCCTCAGGGGGCTCTCTGGGGCCAACGTCCTGACTTTC. The encoded protein is CASSLRGLSGANVLTF. This rearrangement joins TRBV4-1 to TRBJ2-6; 8 bases map to TRBD1. From germline, CDR1 is MGHRA and CDR2 YSYEKL. Trimming at V came to 4 bases and at J to 0 bases, leaving 2 bases not matched to a gene. The length of the CDR3 is 16 residues.

This sequence joins TRBV27 and TRBJ2-7; possibly TRBD2 for D (5 bases). The germline V gene encodes CDR1 MNHEY and CDR2 SMNVEV (reference sequence). The V end lost 0 bases, the J end lost 2 bases, and 11 bases lay between the germline ends. The CDR3 is 15 residues long. In nucleotides, the CDR3 is TGTGCCAGCAGTTTATCGGGAGCAGGCCCCTACGAGCAGTACTTC. It yields the protein CASSLSGAGPYEQYF.

The chain carries TRBV4-1 and TRBJ2-1; the match to TRBD2 covers 16 bases. This CDR3 is 18 amino acids long. Germline-derived CDR1 and CDR2 are MGHRA and YSYEKL. The J segment lost 4 bases and the V segment lost 3 bases, leaving 6 bases of the junction unmatched. CDR3 nucleotides: TGCGCCAGCAGCCAGGGACTAGCGGGGGGGAAACTATACAATGAGCAGTTCTTC. This translates into CASSQGLAGGKLYNEQFF.

V gene TRBV19 combines with J gene TRBJ1-5, with D perhaps matching TRBD1 (5 bases). CDR3 length: 14 amino acids. Germline CDR1 and CDR2: LNHDA and SQIVND (reference sequence). V gave up 3 bases and J gave up 6 bases, with 12 bases separating them. CDR3 in DNA: TGTGCCAGTAGTATTACCGGGGCGATTCAGCCCCAGCATTTT. Its translation is CASSITGAIQPQHF.

Details on this clone: Other nucleotide sequences in the sample specify the same CDR3. The chain links TRBV5-5 to TRBJ2-3; the D gene is possibly TRBD2 (5 bases). CDR3 length: 14 amino acids. With 10 bases removed from V and 6 bases from J, the gap between germline ends came to 21 bases. CDR1 is SGHKS and CDR2 is YYEKEE in the germline V gene (reference sequence). CDR3 in DNA: TGTGCCGGAGGAGAGTTCGCAAGATCGGATACGCAGTATTTT. Residues: CAGGEFARSDTQYF. Full variable domain (remainder filled in from reference TRBV5-5 and TRBJ2-3): DAGVTQSPTHLIKTRGQQVTLRCSPISGHKSVSWYQQVLGQGPQFIFQYYEKEERGRGNFPDRFSARQFPNYSSELNVNALLLGDSALYLCAGGEFARSDTQYFGPGTRLTVL.

The CDR3 DNA sequence: TGTGCCAGCAGTGGACCGTACGAGCAGTACTTC. Protein sequence: CASSGPYEQYF. This sequence joins TRBV2 and TRBJ2-7; no clear D. There are 11 residues in the CDR3. With 4 bases removed from V and 4 bases from J, the gap between germline ends came to 5 bases. CDR1 is SNHLY and CDR2 is FYNNEI in the germline V gene.

The V call is TRBV18, the J call TRBJ2-7; D unresolved. Trimming removed 3 bases at V and 2 bases at J, with 8 bases between. CDR1 KGHSH and CDR2 LQKENI come from the germline V gene. The CDR3 is 13 residues long. The CDR3, as DNA: TGTGCCAGCTCACCCGACATCACCTACGAGCAGTACTTC. Amino acids: CASSPDITYEQYF.

This clone was counted a single time. The CDR3 DNA reads as TGTGCCAGCAGCTTAGGATCCCGGACCGCCGGCTACGAGCAGTACTTC. Its protein product is CASSLGSRTAGYEQYF. The chain combines TRBV7-3 with TRBJ2-7; no clear D. V was trimmed by 2 bases and J by 3 bases, leaving 17 bases between them. The V gene's germline CDR1 is SGHTA and CDR2 FQGTGA. This CDR3 is 16 amino acids long.

The chain couples TRBV21-1 to TRBJ2-7. TRBV21-1 is a recognized pseudogene. This CDR3 contains 13 residues. The chain's CDR3 is CASSKGPSGEQYF. CDR3 sequence (DNA): TGTGCCAGCAGCAAAGGGCCGTCCGGCGAGCAGTACTTC.

The rearrangement links TRBV3-1 (or the pseudogene TRBV3-2) to TRBJ2-7; the match to TRBD1 covers 12 bases. There are 15 residues in the CDR3. J lost 4 bases, V lost 3 bases, and 4 bases had no gene match. Germline V gene lookup returns CDR1 LGHDT and CDR2 YNNKEL (reference sequence). CDR3: CASSHGTGGPYEQYF. In nucleotides, the CDR3 is TGTGCCAGCAGCCATGGGACAGGGGGCCCGTACGAGCAGTACTTC.

This clone was observed once. The CDR3 DNA reads TGTGCCAGCAGCCAAACGGGACAAAGGGATTCACCCCTCCACTTT. Amino acids: CASSQTGQRDSPLHF. The chain is built from TRBV3-1 (or the pseudogene TRBV3-2) and TRBJ1-6; TRBD1 might be the D (6 bases). Trimming left V 2 bases short and J 8 bases short, with 13 bases between. The germline V gene has CDR1 LGHDT and CDR2 YNNKEL (reference sequence). The CDR3 has 15 residues.

This rearrangement joins TRBV18 to TRBJ2-1; TRBD2 aligns across 9 bases. CDR1 and CDR2 (germline): KGHSH, LQKENI. This CDR3 is built from 16 residues. The V and J ends lost 3 bases and 4 bases, in that order; junction bases with no gene match: 7. The CDR3 nucleotides read TGTGCCAGCTCACCCCAGGGACTAGCACTTTACAATGAGCAGTTCTTC. Encoded protein: CASSPQGLALYNEQFF. Using reference TRBV18 and TRBJ2-1 for the parts outside the CDR3, the full variable domain is NAGVMQNPRHLVRRRGQEARLRCSPMKGHSHVYWYRQLPEEGLKFMVYLQKENIIDESGMPKERFSAEFPKEGPSILRIQQVVRGDSAAYFCASSPQGLALYNEQFFGPGTRLTVL.

This clone was detected once. The genes are TRBV4-2 and TRBJ1-5; TRBD1 matches at 7 bases. V shed 3 bases and J 0 bases; nucleotides not matched to a gene: 14. CDR3 length: 19 residues. CDR1 and CDR2 from the germline V gene are LGHNA and YNFKEQ. CDR3 sequence reads: CASSQYPGQQLYSNQPQHF. As DNA, the CDR3 is TGTGCCAGCAGCCAGTATCCGGGACAGCAACTCTATAGCAATCAGCCCCAGCATTTT.

V and J are TRBV5-1 and TRBJ1-2; 7 bases align to TRBD1. Germline lookup yields CDR1 SGHRS and CDR2 YFSETQ. This CDR3 region has 12 residues. The J segment lost 2 bases and the V segment lost 5 bases, leaving 0 bases of the junction unmatched. The CDR3 spells CASRTGNYGYTF. The CDR3 coding sequence is TGCGCCAGCAGGACAGGGAACTATGGCTACACCTTC.

The genes are TRBV27 and TRBJ2-1; 10 bases agree with TRBD2. This CDR3 is built from 16 residues. CDR1 MNHEY and CDR2 SMNVEV come from the germline V gene (reference sequence). V shed 5 bases, J shed 7 bases, and the junction held 11 bases outside the gene matches. CDR3: CASSLLRTSGRNEQFF. The CDR3 nucleotides are TGTGCCAGCAGTCTACTTCGGACTAGCGGTAGGAATGAGCAGTTCTTC.

The V gene is TRBV14, the J gene TRBJ1-1; a possible D gene is TRBD1 (6 bases). Trimming left V 1 base short and J 4 bases short, with 13 bases between. The CDR3 is made up of 15 amino acids. Looked up from germline, CDR1 is SGHDN and CDR2 is FVKESK. CDR3 sequence (DNA): TGTGCCAGCAGCCAAGTAGCGTCCAGGGGCACTGAAGCTTTCTTT. The encoded protein is CASSQVASRGTEAFF.

Turning to this clone: Other DNA sequences in the sample encode the same CDR3. The chain couples TRBV19 to TRBJ2-1, with D maybe TRBD2 (5 bases). V shed 1 base and J shed 4 bases, with 5 bases lying between them. CDR1 is LNHDA, CDR2 SQIVND, per germline (reference sequence). CDR3 length: 13 amino acids. The CDR3 is CASSIGRYNEQFF. The DNA for the CDR3 is TGTGCCAGTAGTATAGGGAGGTACAATGAGCAGTTCTTC.

The chain recombines TRBV18 with TRBJ1-6; D is possibly TRBD1 (5 bases). Germline V gives CDR1 KGHSH, CDR2 LQKENI. The length of the CDR3 is 15 residues. V was clipped by 2 bases and J by 7 bases, with 12 bases between them. CDR3 DNA: TGTGCCAGCTCACCAGGCCGGGACTCAAATTCACCCCTCCACTTT. This gives the protein CASSPGRDSNSPLHF.

The chain combines TRBV7-2 with TRBJ2-3; no clear D. The germline V gene encodes CDR1 SGHTA and CDR2 FQGNSA. Deletions cut 5 bases from V and 1 base from J, with 13 bases between. The CDR3 has 15 amino acids. CDR3 sequence reads: CASSIRRSGTDTQYF. In nucleotides, the CDR3 is TGTGCCAGCAGCATAAGACGATCAGGCACAGATACGCAGTATTTT.

The chain recombines TRBV7-9 with TRBJ2-1; D possibly corresponds to TRBD2 (5 bases). Germline V lookup: CDR1 SEHNR, CDR2 FQNEAQ (reference sequence). With 3 bases removed from V and 5 bases from J, the gap between germline ends came to 14 bases. The CDR3 length is 15 residues. The CDR3 coding sequence is TGTGCCAGCAGCTTCTCGCTAGCAAGGAACAATGAGCAGTTCTTC. Protein: CASSFSLARNNEQFF.

J is TRBJ2-7 and V is TRBV19, with D uncertain. V was cut by 3 bases and J by 7 bases, with 16 bases left in between. Per the germline V gene, CDR1 is LNHDA and CDR2 is SQIVND (reference sequence). The CDR3 is made up of 14 amino acids. CDR3 coding DNA: TGTGCCAGTAGTATTGTTAACAGCCCGCGGGAGCAGTACTTC. It is translated as CASSIVNSPREQYF.

The V and J genes are TRBV5-1 and TRBJ2-1, with TRBD2 matching over 9 bases. Germline V gene lookup returns CDR1 SGHRS and CDR2 YFSETQ. The V segment lost 4 bases and the J segment 5 bases; nucleotides outside the gene matches: 10. The CDR3 covers 16 residues. This chain's CDR3 is CASSLVVAGANNEQFF. The CDR3 bases are TGCGCCAGCAGCCTCGTAGTAGCGGGGGCCAACAATGAGCAGTTCTTC.

This clone appeared once. The chain uses TRBV2 and TRBJ1-3; 11 positions agree with TRBD1. The germline V gene encodes CDR1 SNHLY and CDR2 FYNNEI. The length of the CDR3 is 16 residues. J gave up 0 bases and V 6 bases, and 4 bases lay outside the gene matches. The CDR3 coding sequence is TGTGCCAGCAGCGCGGACAGGGGGCCCTCTGGAAACACCATATATTTT. As protein: CASSADRGPSGNTIYF.

This rearrangement joins TRBV10-3 to TRBJ2-1; D might be TRBD1 (5 bases). The germline CDR1 and CDR2 sequences are ENHRY and SYGVKD. This CDR3 contains 15 residues. Trimming pared 0 bases from V and 7 bases from J, leaving 13 bases between. CDR3: CAISESRTSENEQFF. The CDR3 nucleotides read TGTGCCATCAGTGAGTCCCGGACAAGCGAGAATGAGCAGTTCTTC.

V gene TRBV12-2 combines with J gene TRBJ1-1; TRBD1 is the table's D call, not checked against the DNA. TRBV12-2 is tagged as a pseudogene. The CDR3 contains 14 residues. The CDR3 sequence is CASRTGGEDTEAFF. CDR3 DNA sequence: TGTGCAAGTCGAACAGGGGGCGAAGACACTGAAGCTTTCTTT.

This chain connects TRBV6-5 to TRBJ1-5; 9 bases are a match to TRBD1. The CDR3 is 15 amino acids. Germline V gene sequence: CDR1 MNHEY, CDR2 SVGAGI. Trimming removed 1 base from V and 6 bases from J; junction bases left unmatched: 4. CDR3 bases: TGTGCCAGCAGTTACTTGCGGGACAGGGCTCAGCCCCAGCATTTT. Translating it yields CASSYLRDRAQPQHF.